This T cell receptor beta chain was observed in a study of T cells in Graves' hyperthyroidism and ophthalmopathy. Amplified TCR beta CDR3 regions came from RNA transcripts. HTBI primers drove first-round RT-PCR of the TCR CDR3. One entry per CDR3 protein, called by TCRdb with MiXCR from the multiplex PCR reads. This sample carries 600,000 to 850,000 distinct CDR3 sequences, 18% of them seen once, and the ten largest clones take around 17%. Notes on this clonotype: Its target is unknown.

The patients, who ranged from 18 to 65 in age, presented with newly diagnosed hyperthyroidism lasting under 2 months. Blood was obtained at the first hyperthyroidism diagnosis, which preceded any ophthalmopathy symptoms. Points from the study as a whole: Blood also held most thyroid clonotypes expanded beyond 0.001. Median prediction lead before ophthalmopathy onset was around 7 months with the model.

This receptor was identified in a woman aged 45-65 years with Graves' hyperthyroidism that later progressed to Graves' ophthalmopathy. The specimen was blood.

DNA of the CDR3: TGTGCCAGCTCACCGGGAGGGAGCATGAACACTGAAGCTTTCTTT. Translation: CASSPGGSMNTEAFF. The chain couples TRBV18 to TRBJ1-1; D not certain. This CDR3 is built from 15 residues. Trimming shortened V by 3 bases and J by 0 bases, and 11 bases separated the two germline ends. Germline values: CDR1 KGHSH, CDR2 LQKENI.